These 25 T cell receptor beta chains were all obtained from the same sample, sequenced in a study of shared clonotypes between healthy human individuals. Profiled with immunoSEQ multiplex PCR; TCRdb holds only in-frame clones, not every one. Of about 2 million clones listed, around 95% are singletons. The specimen was naive CD4+ T cells sorted from blood. The subset is: CD45RA+ positively selected. These receptors were collected from a young man in good health.

The V call is TRBV2, the J call TRBJ2-7, with D possibly TRBD2 on 6 matching bases. The V and J ends lost 10 bases and 7 bases respectively, with 20 bases between them. In germline, CDR1 is SNHLY, CDR2 FYNNEI. The CDR3 covers 13 residues. CDR3 nucleotide sequence: TGTGCCATCCGAGGGAGGCCCGAGGGGGAGCAGTACTTC. This encodes CAIRGRPEGEQYF.

This clone was recorded only once. The chain carries TRBV28 and TRBJ1-1; no clear D. Trimming took off 1 base at V and 8 bases at J, with 14 bases between the two ends. Germline V lookup: CDR1 MDHEN, CDR2 SYDVKM. The CDR3 covers 14 residues. CDR3 DNA sequence: TGTGCCAGCAGTTTATCCTTCGGGTCAGTCGAAGCTTTCTTT. Encoded protein: CASSLSFGSVEAFF.

Turning to this clone: The sample has other DNA sequences that encode this CDR3 too. The CDR3 loop is CASSVVSLGDTQYF. The CDR3 DNA follows: TGTGCCAGCAGCGTAGTAAGTCTCGGAGATACGCAGTATTTT. The chain uses TRBV9 and TRBJ2-3, with D uncertain. The germline V and J ends were trimmed by 0 bases and 5 bases, with 10 bases remaining between them. Germline loops: CDR1 SGDLS, CDR2 YYNGEE. The CDR3 runs to 14 residues.

The chain carries TRBV27 and TRBJ1-1; D is ambiguous. Germline lookup yields CDR1 MNHEY and CDR2 SMNVEV (reference sequence). The CDR3 has 12 residues. Trimming removed 7 bases from V and 0 bases from J, with 6 bases in between. CDR3 in amino acids: CASMSVNTEAFF. Written as DNA, the CDR3 is TGTGCCAGCATGTCGGTGAACACTGAAGCTTTCTTT.

The chain joins TRBV7-2 to TRBJ2-3; a weak D match, TRBD2 (6 bases). The CDR3 sequence is 14 residues long. Germline lookup yields CDR1 SGHTA and CDR2 FQGNSA. Trimming took 5 bases from V and 0 from J, leaving 9 bases between them. The CDR3 spells CASSEGLSTDTQYF. CDR3 DNA sequence: TGTGCCAGCAGCGAGGGACTGAGCACAGATACGCAGTATTTT.

V gene TRBV11-2 combines with J gene TRBJ1-1; D remains ambiguous. Looked up from germline, CDR1 is SGHAT and CDR2 is FQNNGV. Trimming took off 5 bases at V and 7 bases at J, with 11 bases between the two ends. The CDR3 is 12 residues long. The CDR3 DNA reads as TGTGCCAGCAGCCAATTTAATAGTGAAGCTTTCTTT. This translates into CASSQFNSEAFF.

J is TRBJ2-7 and V is TRBV5-4; 12 bases agree with TRBD2. The CDR3 is made up of 14 amino acids. Germline V lookup: CDR1 SGHNT, CDR2 YYREEE (reference sequence). The V and J ends lost 4 bases and 5 bases, in that order; junction bases with no gene match: 4. CDR3: CASSAGTSGHEQYF. Here the CDR3 DNA reads TGTGCCAGCAGCGCTGGGACTAGCGGGCACGAGCAGTACTTC.

The rearrangement uses TRBV7-9 and TRBJ2-1; 12 bases are shared with TRBD2. The ends lost 5 bases at V and 8 bases at J; junction bases unmatched: 19. Germline V gene data show CDR1 as SEHNR and CDR2 as FQNEAQ (reference sequence). The CDR3 runs to 19 residues. Here the CDR3 DNA reads TGTGCCAGCAGCCACGGTGCCCACGGCGGGACTAGCGGGTCGGATGAGCAGTTCTTC. Protein product: CASSHGAHGGTSGSDEQFF.

This clone showed up just once. The chain has TRBV11-2 and TRBJ2-5; TRBD2 matches at 13 bases. The CDR3 consists of 18 residues. The trim removed 5 bases at V and 4 bases at J, leaving 13 bases unmatched. CDR1 is SGHAT, CDR2 FQNNGV, per germline. CDR3 region: CASSRTSGGITRGETQYF. DNA for the CDR3: TGTGCCAGCAGCCGGACTAGCGGGGGAATAACCCGGGGAGAGACCCAGTACTTC.

V usage is TRBV5-4 and J usage is TRBJ2-3; 7 bases are shared with TRBD2. Germline V lookup: CDR1 SGHNT, CDR2 YYREEE (reference sequence). CDR3 length: 15 amino acids. The V gene end was trimmed by 1 base and the J gene end by 4 bases; junction bases not matched to a gene: 6. The CDR3 reads CASSLSRTRSDTQYF. DNA of the CDR3: TGTGCCAGCAGCTTGTCAAGGACTAGATCAGATACGCAGTATTTT.

The rearrangement joins TRBV2 to TRBJ2-2, with D perhaps TRBD1 or TRBD2 (5 bases each). The CDR3 totals 12 residues. Trimming pared 6 bases from V and 7 bases from J, leaving 9 bases between. CDR1 and CDR2 (germline): SNHLY, FYNNEI. The CDR3 DNA is TGTGCCAGCAGCGAGGGGATCGGGGAGCTGTTTTTT. This translates into CASSEGIGELFF.

The chain employs TRBV11-2 and TRBJ2-5; D perhaps matches TRBD2 (5 bases). V lost 1 base and J 5 bases, leaving 11 bases between the germline ends. CDR3 size: 14 residues. Germline CDR1 SGHAT, CDR2 FQNNGV. The CDR3 here is CASSLGRRGETQYF. Written as DNA, the CDR3 is TGTGCCAGCAGCTTAGGGCGGAGAGGGGAGACCCAGTACTTC.

As regards this clone: Other DNA sequences in this sample translate to the same CDR3. The V and J genes are TRBV7-2 and TRBJ2-5; D is perhaps TRBD2 (6 bases). V dropped 2 bases and J dropped 1 base, with 11 bases sitting between them. CDR3 length: 15 amino acids. CDR1 and CDR2 (germline): SGHTA, FQGNSA. For the CDR3, the DNA is TGTGCCAGCAGCTTATCGGCGGGGCTCCAAGAGACCCAGTACTTC. This encodes CASSLSAGLQETQYF.

This chain links TRBV28 with TRBJ2-2; TRBD2 aligns across 7 bases. This CDR3 spans 16 amino acids. V was clipped by 7 bases and J by 2 bases; unmatched bases: 10. Looked up from germline, CDR1 is MDHEN and CDR2 is SYDVKM. Written as DNA, the CDR3 is TGTGCCAGCACCACATGGGGCGGGGGAAACACCGGGGAGCTGTTTTTT. It is translated as CASTTWGGGNTGELFF.

The chain employs TRBV6-5 and TRBJ2-3; 9 bases line up with TRBD2. Trimming removed 8 bases from V and 3 bases from J; junction bases left unmatched: 6. This CDR3 contains 14 residues. Germline V lookup: CDR1 MNHEY, CDR2 SVGAGI. DNA of the CDR3: TGTGCCAGCTCGGGACTAGCTAAGACAGATACGCAGTATTTT. It is translated as CASSGLAKTDTQYF.

The V gene is TRBV28, the J gene TRBJ1-2, with a tentative D call TRBD1 (5 bases). From germline, CDR1 is MDHEN and CDR2 SYDVKM. Trimming took 8 bases from V and 3 from J, leaving 16 bases between them. CDR3 length: 14 amino acids. CDR3 region: CASGLPTRDYGYTF. The CDR3 DNA follows: TGTGCCAGCGGACTACCCACCAGGGACTATGGCTACACCTTC.

The chain employs TRBV18 and TRBJ1-4, with D hard to call. This CDR3 is 16 amino acids long. Trimming stripped 2 bases from V and 0 bases from J, with 10 bases between. Germline assignment: CDR1 KGHSH and CDR2 LQKENI. CDR3 DNA sequence: TGTGCCAGCTCACCAGTGAGATTTACAACTAATGAAAAACTGTTTTTT. This gives the protein CASSPVRFTTNEKLFF.

This chain uses TRBV27 with TRBJ1-5, with D possibly matching TRBD1 (6 bases). Trimming took off 4 bases at V and 5 bases at J, with 12 bases between the two ends. The germline gives CDR1 MNHEY, CDR2 SMNVEV (reference sequence). The CDR3 length is 14 residues. The CDR3 sequence: CASSSQGLHQPQHF. The CDR3, as DNA: TGTGCCAGCAGTTCACAGGGTTTACATCAGCCCCAGCATTTT.

CDR3 in amino acids: CASSSFHNEQFF. The CDR3 DNA follows: TGTGCCAGCAGCTCCTTCCACAATGAGCAGTTCTTC. The V gene is TRBV7-2, the J gene TRBJ2-1; D is undetermined. The germline gives CDR1 SGHTA, CDR2 FQGNSA. The CDR3 runs 12 residues. The V end was cut by 4 bases, the J end by 5 bases, with 6 bases between.

The rearrangement links TRBV28 to TRBJ1-5; possible D gene TRBD1, 5 bases. The germline V gene has CDR1 MDHEN and CDR2 SYDVKM. With 3 bases removed from V and 3 bases from J, the gap between germline ends came to 9 bases. This CDR3 spans 14 amino acids. The CDR3 DNA follows: TGTGCCAGCAGTTTTGGGGCAGACAATCAGCCCCAGCATTTT. Its protein is CASSFGADNQPQHF.

The chain uses TRBV5-1 and TRBJ1-2; 8 bases fit TRBD1. Trimming took 4 bases from V and 8 from J; bases not matched to a gene: 16. Germline V gene lookup returns CDR1 SGHRS and CDR2 YFSETQ. The length of the CDR3 is 16 residues. The CDR3 loop is CASSRGQGVPTGGYTF. The CDR3 nucleotides read TGCGCCAGCAGCCGCGGACAGGGAGTTCCTACTGGGGGCTACACCTTC.

V usage is TRBV7-2 and J usage is TRBJ2-1, with D unclear. The CDR3 is made up of 13 amino acids. Trimming took off 4 bases at V and 8 bases at J, with 12 bases between the two ends. Germline assignment: CDR1 SGHTA and CDR2 FQGNSA. CDR3 residues: CASSWSPVDEQFF. In DNA, the CDR3 is TGTGCCAGCAGCTGGAGCCCCGTGGATGAGCAGTTCTTC.

The CDR3 region is CASSYSSPVANEQFF. The CDR3 DNA reads as TGTGCCAGCAGTTACTCATCCCCTGTCGCCAATGAGCAGTTCTTC. The V call is TRBV6-5, the J call TRBJ2-1; D remains unclear. Looked up from germline, CDR1 is MNHEY and CDR2 is SVGAGI. Between the trimmed V and J ends, which lost 0 bases and 6 bases, there was a span of 12 bases. CDR3 length equals 15 residues.

This sequence joins TRBV30 and TRBJ1-2; no clear D gene. CDR3 length: 11 residues. Looked up from germline, CDR1 is GTSNPN and CDR2 is SVGIG (reference sequence). Trimming cost V 3 bases and J 8 bases, with 10 bases left between them. The CDR3 region is CAWSQERGYTF. The CDR3 DNA reads as TGTGCCTGGAGCCAAGAGAGGGGCTACACCTTC.

This chain uses TRBV11-3 with TRBJ1-3; 12 bases match TRBD1. Per the germline V gene, CDR1 is SGHNT and CDR2 is YENEEA. The CDR3 length is 18 residues. The trim removed 4 bases at V and 4 bases at J, leaving 11 bases unmatched. This CDR3 is CASSSGTGTGGSGNTIYF. The CDR3 DNA reads as TGTGCCAGCAGCTCCGGTACCGGGACAGGGGGCTCGGGAAACACCATATATTTT.